This T cell receptor (beta chain) was retrieved from a study of tumor and adjacent non-tumor tissue in lung cancer. About the research overall: Each sample yielded approximately 4.2 million productive TCRbeta reads on average. Study-level points and caveats: Tumor tissue had significantly higher TCR diversity than normal lung. Patients with more diverse tumor TCRs had worse survival. Top 100 clones took a larger repertoire share in normal lung.

TCRbeta libraries were built with three rounds of nested PCR, modified from ARM-PCR. TCRdb ran MiXCR on the multiplex PCR reads and lists one entry per CDR3 protein. The table includes about 110,000 distinct CDR3 sequences, over 75% detected once. By its share, this clonotype is medium-sized (0.01 to 0.1%). What it binds is unknown. The germline gives CDR1 WSHSY, CDR2 SAAADI. J lost 8 bases, V lost 6 bases, and 7 bases had no gene match. The CDR3 is made up of 14 amino acids. This sample's RNA came from whole unsorted tissue. The TCR sequence derives from a man in his 70s with non-small cell lung cancer. Sequenced material: lung tumor tissue. The chain is built from TRBV10-2 and TRBJ2-2; 9 nucleotides agree with TRBD2. The CDR3 sequence: CASRLAGPRGELFF. As DNA, the CDR3 is TGCGCCAGCAGGCTAGCGGGGCCGAGGGGGGAGCTGTTTTTT.